What follows describes a single T cell receptor beta chain. This clonotype was detected once. No antigen is known for it. A junction boundary mismatches the germline segment, possibly from a read error. Blood RNA was extracted from unsorted whole blood with TRIzol reagent; germline DNA came from the DNeasy Blood & Tissue kit. Patients had chronic HBV infection and were treatment-naive at sampling. Before surgery, approximately 3.8 milliliters of peripheral blood were drawn into K2EDTA tubes. CDR1 and CDR2 were assigned from the germline V gene as SGHAT and FQNNGV. Inclusive of the bounding cysteine and phenylalanine, the CDR3 is 15 residues long. The retained sequence is limited to the CDR3, 45 bases, with the frame set at the first base. This sample was included in a study of tumor-infiltrating lymphocytes in primary liver carcinoma (dated by TCRdb to 2015 to 2018). Background for the entire study: Surgical resection was performed in China between late 2015 and 2016 on about 5 patients with histopathologically diagnosed primary liver carcinoma. Roughly 3.5 to 7.5 million productive TCRbeta reads were obtained per sample, and no significant difference in read depth was found between tissue types. The tumors of the five patients were staged as T1-T3 N0M0, with maximum diameters ranging from 4.2 to 10 cm. The five patients, three men and two women aged 30 to 69 years, had hepatocellular carcinoma (four) or combined HCC and intrahepatic cholangiocarcinoma (one). A total of roughly 35 specimens from 5 patients, comprising 25 or so tumor regions, 5 adjacent noncancerous liver tissues and 5 peripheral blood samples, were covered by TCRbeta repertoire sequencing. Across five regions of each liver tumor, along with adjacent normal tissue and blood, the study brought together TCRbeta repertoire sequencing, expression microarrays and whole-exome sequencing. Reproducibility between technical replicate repertoires was high, with correlation coefficients above 0.95 and mean shared-clone rates approximately 0.91. Findings and caveats that apply to the study as a whole: A significantly larger repertoire fraction was made up by the top 250 clones in tumors than in blood (p = 0.039). The study included only a handful of patients, and the authors note findings should be validated in a larger study. Only the TCR beta chain was sequenced, so true repertoire diversity is likely underestimated because unpaired alpha chains were not captured. Because the samples were bulk and unsorted, CD4+ and CD8+ T cell repertoires could not be compared. Pairs of tumor regions showed greater repertoire overlap (mean about 35%) than tumor-adjacent pairs (approximately 17%) or tumor-blood pairs (roughly 15%), which is consistent with antigen-driven expansion.

Starting from about 500 ng total RNA, TCRbeta-specific cDNA was produced by reverse transcription with a constant-region primer and ProtoScript II reverse transcriptase. The TCRbeta libraries were prepared through three rounds of nested multiplex PCR following a slightly modified ARM-PCR procedure. Each of the first two PCR rounds ran for about 10 cycles using multiplex TRBV1-TRBV30 forward primers together with a Cbeta reverse primer. Sample barcodes and Illumina adapters were added in a final 25-cycle PCR using Deep VentR polymerase. Amplicons of 200-500 bp were gel-purified with a QIAquick gel extraction kit before sequencing. An Illumina HiSeq 2500 was used to sequence the TCRbeta amplicons with 250-bp paired-end reads. The original pipeline was this. Trimmomatic v0.33 was used to quality-trim the reads, and FLASH v1.2.11 was used to merge paired reads so that full CDR3 sequences could be recovered. MiGEC v1.2.1b assigned V, D and J germline segments to the rearranged TCRbeta sequences. Clonotype statistics and Shannon-Wiener diversity indices were calculated with VDJtools v1.0.0. To reduce sampling bias, subsequent analyses other than the diversity analysis used only the 250 most abundant clonotypes in each sample. Starting from the raw public reads, TCRdb applied fastp trimming at Q25, assembled clones with MiXCR and retained in-frame beta chains. Entries are consolidated by CDR3 protein sequence, retaining the most common genes and DNA. TCRdb's processing, not the authors', yielded these V and J calls. This sample is represented by roughly 180,000 distinct CDR3 sequences; about 60% of them were singletons. The top ten clonotypes cover about 72% of the sample.

Input material: peripheral blood. The sequence is built from TRBV11-2 and TRBJ2-3, with 9 bases matching TRBD2. This clonotype originated in a man aged 40-49 years with primary liver carcinoma and hepatitis B virus infection. The CDR3 sequence is CTSSLRPSGGDTQYF. The nucleotide sequence is TGTACCAGCAGCTTAAGGCCGAGCGGGGGGGATACGCAGTATTTT.